Presented here are 10 T cell receptor beta chains from one specimen sequenced in a study of control samples from healthy donors and cancer patients. The table came from immunoSEQ multiplex PCR; TCRdb's copy has only in-frame clones and leaves some out. The table includes tens of thousands of clones, around 90% detected once. The sample comprised PBMCs. Receptors originate from a man aged 40-55 years with colorectal cancer.

V gene TRBV2 combines with J gene TRBJ1-2, with D possibly being TRBD1 (5 bases). This CDR3 has 15 residues. The V gene lost 4 bases and the J gene lost 5 bases, with 17 bases spanning the gap. CDR1 is SNHLY, CDR2 FYNNEI, per germline. The CDR3 DNA sequence: TGTGCCAGCAGTGGCACAGGATTAATGGGTTATGGCTACACCTTC. Translated: CASSGTGLMGYGYTF.

The chain carries TRBV21-1 and TRBJ2-4; the table gives TRBD2 as D, unverified against the DNA. TRBV21-1 is designated a pseudogene. This CDR3 spans 21 amino acids. CDR3 sequence reads: CASSNDYRLAGGKVPKNIQYF. CDR3 sequence (DNA): TGTGCCAGCAGCAACGACTACCGACTAGCGGGAGGTAAAGTTCCCAAAAACATTCAGTACTTC.

The chain joins TRBV10-3 to TRBJ2-2; D is perhaps TRBD1 or TRBD2 (5 bases each). The V gene's germline CDR1 is ENHRY and CDR2 SYGVKD. The V and J ends lost 2 bases and 3 bases respectively, with 13 bases between them. This CDR3 contains 16 residues. As DNA, the CDR3 is TGTGCCATCAGTGAGAGATCGGGGCCGGACACCGGGGAGCTGTTTTTT. This translates into CAISERSGPDTGELFF.

The V call is TRBV14, the J call TRBJ2-5; D uncertain. The germline V gene encodes CDR1 SGHDN and CDR2 FVKESK. The V gene lost 2 bases and the J gene lost 4 bases, with 20 bases spanning the gap. The CDR3 length is 17 residues. The CDR3 bases are TGTGCCAGCAGCCAATATAATCACTTTCTCAGACGAGAGACCCAGTACTTC. The encoded protein is CASSQYNHFLRRETQYF. The full variable domain, completed using reference TRBV14 and TRBJ2-5, is EAGVTQFPSHSVIEKGQTVTLRCDPISGHDNLYWYRRVMGKEIKFLLHFVKESKQDESGMPNNRFLAERTGGTYSTLKVQPAELEDSGVYFCASSQYNHFLRRETQYFGPGTRLLVL.

CDR3 DNA sequence: TGTGCCAGCAGCTTAGTTTCAGGGGGCACTGAAGCTTTCTTT. Its translation is CASSLVSGGTEAFF. V gene TRBV7-9 combines with J gene TRBJ1-1; TRBD1 matches at 7 bases. V lost 1 base to trimming and J lost 4 bases; unmatched junction nucleotides: 3. The germline V gene has CDR1 SEHNR and CDR2 FQNEAQ (reference sequence). The CDR3 covers 14 residues.

V usage is TRBV24-1 and J usage is TRBJ2-3, with no clear D. Trimming took off 1 base at V and 4 bases at J, with 5 bases between the two ends. This CDR3 is built from 13 residues. CDR1 is KGHDR and CDR2 is SFDVKD in the germline V gene. CDR3 DNA: TGTGCCACCAGTGATTTTTCAGCAGATACGCAGTATTTT. Translating gives CATSDFSADTQYF.

About this clone: One end of the junction is discordant with germline, which a read error may explain. V and J are TRBV7-7 and TRBJ2-2; D unresolved. The CDR3 has 16 residues. The V gene's germline CDR1 is SSHAT and CDR2 FNYEAQ (reference sequence). The DNA of the CDR3 is TGTGCTAGCAGCTTTTCACGTGTGATGAACACCGGGGAGCTGTTTTTT. It encodes CASSFSRVMNTGELFF.

CDR3 protein: CSVVLGATEAFF. The CDR3 region has the DNA TGCAGCGTTGTTTTAGGAGCCACTGAAGCTTTCTTT. The chain uses TRBV29-1 and TRBJ1-1, with D unresolved. Germline V gene data show CDR1 as SQVTM and CDR2 as ANQGSEA. There are 12 residues in the CDR3. The ends were cut back, 4 bases at V and 4 bases at J, with 10 bases in the middle.

The V gene is TRBV4-3, the J gene TRBJ2-1; possible D gene TRBD2, 5 bases. The CDR3 length is 15 residues. Looked up from germline, CDR1 is LGHNA and CDR2 is YSLEER. The ends were cut back, 4 bases at V and 7 bases at J, with 17 bases in the middle. CDR3 residues: CASSLSRGIGNEQFF. The CDR3 coding sequence is TGCGCCAGCAGCCTCAGTAGAGGGATTGGGAATGAGCAGTTCTTC.

The chain uses TRBV30 and TRBJ2-7; 7 positions match TRBD2. From germline, CDR1 is GTSNPN and CDR2 SVGIG (reference sequence). CDR3 length: 13 amino acids. V gave up 4 bases and J gave up 5 bases; unmatched junction bases: 8. In DNA form, the CDR3 reads TGTGCCTGGAACCCCTGGGCGGGGGACGAGCAGTACTTC. Its translation is CAWNPWAGDEQYF.